This T cell receptor (beta chain) was sequenced during a study of cytomegalovirus exposure and HLA in healthy donors. The PCR was carried out with 60 Vbeta primers and 13 Jbeta primers. Original processing methods: The authors later counted about 80 million unique TCR beta chains, approximately 10 million of them shared. Clones were sequenced by immunoSEQ multiplex PCR, and TCRdb holds only the in-frame ones, with some missing. V and J calls plus clone size are reproduced from that table; the DNA served to infer D and trimming. The sample includes 140,000 to 150,000 clones, nearly 90% of them seen just once. In the case of this clone: Its specificity is not known.

CDR3 length: 14 amino acids. Per the germline V gene, CDR1 is SGHTA and CDR2 is FQGTGA. Trimming removed 2 bases from V and 5 bases from J; junction bases left unmatched: 3. General study findings and limits: The authors excluded some V segments, including TRBV6-2 and TRBV6-3, as indistinguishable. It has been reported that TCR beta sequences accurately predicted the HLA-A and HLA-B alleles of most subjects. CMV antigen specificity was confirmed in vitro for a few CMV-associated chains.

The origin of this receptor is a woman aged 40 to 49 in good health and CMV-seronegative. The chain links TRBV7-3 to TRBJ2-3, with 8 bases matching TRBD1. Sequencing used PBMCs. CDR3 sequence reads: CASSLSTGGDTQYF. CDR3 DNA sequence: TGTGCCAGCAGCTTATCTACAGGGGGAGATACGCAGTATTTT.